Below are 16 T cell receptor beta chains sequenced from a single sample in a study of cytomegalovirus exposure and HLA in healthy donors listed by TCRdb under 2017. Library prep was done by the immunoSEQ multiplex PCR assay. The multiplex PCR relied on a mix of 60 forward primers for TCR Vbeta segments and 13 reverse primers for TCR Jbeta segments. Imported from immuneACCESS, the table was reduced by TCRdb to in-frame sequences with V and J called. These copies leave out some clones; in studies compared against another copy, an unresolved V gene accounts for under half, and the cause of the remainder is not known. This sample lists roughly 120,000 clones; 55% to 65% were detected once. The biggest ten clones account for roughly 8.6% of the sample. The sequenced material came from PBMCs. The receptor set was obtained from a woman between 40 and 55 years old in good health and CMV-seropositive.

This clone was detected only a few times. The CDR3 loop is CASSLTDTQYF. CDR3 coding DNA: TGTGCCAGCAGCCTCACAGATACGCAGTATTTT. This sequence joins TRBV9 and TRBJ2-3; no clear D gene. The germline V and J ends were trimmed by 4 bases and 2 bases, with 2 bases remaining between them. CDR1 is SGDLS and CDR2 is YYNGEE in the germline V gene. The CDR3 extends over 11 amino acids.

This chain links TRBV7-9 with TRBJ2-7, with D unclear. The V end was cut by 2 bases, the J end by 6 bases, with 11 bases between. The CDR3 has 13 amino acids. Germline V gene sequence: CDR1 SEHNR, CDR2 FQNEAQ (reference sequence). The CDR3 region is CASSLRSPPEQYF. As DNA, the CDR3 is TGTGCCAGCAGCTTACGGTCCCCTCCCGAGCAGTACTTC.

This chain connects TRBV5-6 to TRBJ1-2, with no clear D. Between the trimmed V and J ends, which lost 0 bases and 2 bases, there was a span of 8 bases. Per the germline V gene, CDR1 is SGHDT and CDR2 is YYEEEE. CDR3 length equals 14 residues. Here the CDR3 reads CASSLVRKNYGYTF. The CDR3 nucleotides are TGTGCCAGCAGCTTGGTCAGAAAGAACTATGGCTACACCTTC. Full variable domain (rest looked up from reference TRBV5-6 and TRBJ1-2): DAGVTQSPTHLIKTRGQQVTLRCSPKSGHDTVSWYQQALGQGPQFIFQYYEEEERQRGNFPDRFSGHQFPNYSSELNVNALLLGDSALYLCASSLVRKNYGYTFGSGTRLTVV.

This chain joins TRBV4-2 and TRBJ2-7, with TRBD2 matching over 7 bases. Germline CDR1 and CDR2: LGHNA and YNFKEQ. The length of the CDR3 is 16 residues. V gave up 3 bases and J gave up 0 bases; unmatched junction bases: 8. The CDR3 DNA sequence: TGTGCCAGCAGCCATGGAAGCGGGACTAACTCCTACGAGCAGTACTTC. It specifies CASSHGSGTNSYEQYF.

J is TRBJ1-1 and V is TRBV10-3; no firm D call. CDR1 and CDR2 (germline): ENHRY, SYGVKD. V dropped 4 bases and J dropped 2 bases, with 11 bases sitting between them. The CDR3 contains 14 residues. Here the CDR3 reads CAISVVDINTEAFF. For the CDR3, the DNA is TGTGCCATCAGTGTGGTCGACATCAACACTGAAGCTTTCTTT.

The J gene is TRBJ2-2, the V gene TRBV5-1; a weak D match, TRBD1 (6 bases). V lost 2 bases, J lost 6 bases, and 11 bases lay in between. This CDR3 comprises 14 residues. From germline, CDR1 is SGHRS and CDR2 YFSETQ. DNA of the CDR3: TGCGCCAGCAGCTTTGCAGGGGTCGCCGGGGAGCTGTTTTTT. Residues: CASSFAGVAGELFF.

The chain recombines TRBV7-2 with TRBJ2-1; 8 nucleotides agree with TRBD1. The CDR3 is made up of 16 amino acids. V lost 1 base and J lost 3; bases outside the gene matches: 5. Germline CDR1 is SGHTA and CDR2 is FQGNSA. The CDR3 spells CASSLDGTGNYNEQFF. The CDR3 nucleotides read TGTGCCAGCAGCTTAGATGGGACAGGAAACTACAATGAGCAGTTCTTC.

This clone was seen a single time. V and J are TRBV5-6 and TRBJ1-2, with 7 bases lining up with TRBD1. The trim removed 4 bases at V and 4 bases at J, leaving 1 base unmatched. The CDR3 length is 12 residues. Germline V gives CDR1 SGHDT, CDR2 YYEEEE. CDR3 nucleotides: TGTGCCAGCAGCCCAGGGGGCTATGGCTACACCTTC. It codes for CASSPGGYGYTF. Drawing the rest from reference TRBV5-6 and TRBJ1-2, the complete variable domain is DAGVTQSPTHLIKTRGQQVTLRCSPKSGHDTVSWYQQALGQGPQFIFQYYEEEERQRGNFPDRFSGHQFPNYSSELNVNALLLGDSALYLCASSPGGYGYTFGSGTRLTVV.

This clone was picked up a small number of times. The J gene is TRBJ2-1, the V gene TRBV9, with D tentatively TRBD1 (6 bases). Trimming took 5 bases from V and 0 from J, leaving 12 bases between them. The CDR3 is 15 amino acids. CDR1 is SGDLS, CDR2 YYNGEE, per germline. CDR3 bases: TGTGCCAGCAGTCTTGGACAGCTCTCCTACAATGAGCAGTTCTTC. Protein sequence: CASSLGQLSYNEQFF.

The chain couples TRBV27 to TRBJ2-7, with 7 bases aligning to TRBD1. The CDR3 consists of 13 residues. The V segment lost 6 bases and the J segment 3 bases; nucleotides outside the gene matches: 5. Germline V gives CDR1 MNHEY, CDR2 SMNVEV (reference sequence). CDR3 sequence: CASRAGTVYEQYF. Here the CDR3 DNA reads TGTGCCAGCAGGGCCGGGACAGTCTACGAGCAGTACTTC.

The V gene is TRBV4-2, the J gene TRBJ2-7, with a tentative D call TRBD2 (6 bases). CDR1 LGHNA and CDR2 YNFKEQ come from the germline V gene. Trimming shortened V by 1 base and J by 9 bases, and 25 bases separated the two germline ends. The CDR3 is 17 residues long. This CDR3 is CASSQVPLGTGERVQYF. The CDR3 bases are TGTGCCAGCAGCCAAGTCCCCCTCGGGACGGGGGAGAGGGTGCAGTACTTC.

The chain couples TRBV7-9 to TRBJ1-4; D might be TRBD1 (5 bases). CDR1 and CDR2 (germline): SEHNR, FQNEAQ (reference sequence). This CDR3 region has 15 residues. Deletions cut 0 bases from V and 8 bases from J, with 13 bases between. This CDR3 is CASSLAGGNGEKLFF. Here the CDR3 DNA reads TGTGCCAGCAGCTTAGCGGGGGGTAACGGCGAAAAACTGTTTTTT. The entire variable domain, with the rest obtained from reference TRBV7-9 and TRBJ1-4, is as follows: DTGVSQNPRHKITKRGQNVTFRCDPISEHNRLYWYRQTLGQGPEFLTYFQNEAQLEKSRLLSDRFSAERPKGSFSTLEIQRTEQGDSAMYLCASSLAGGNGEKLFFGSGTQLSVL.

This sequence joins TRBV9 and TRBJ2-7; 9 bases map to TRBD2. Germline values: CDR1 SGDLS, CDR2 YYNGEE. V gave up 3 bases and J gave up 1 base; unmatched junction bases: 5. The CDR3 has 15 residues. CDR3 nucleotide sequence: TGTGCCAGCAGCGCAGTAGCGGGAGTATCCTACGAGCAGTACTTC. Its protein is CASSAVAGVSYEQYF.

The chain employs TRBV28 and TRBJ1-1; TRBD1 matches at 8 bases. The CDR3 sequence is 15 residues long. The V gene end was trimmed by 6 bases and the J gene end by 2 bases; junction bases not matched to a gene: 8. The germline CDR1 and CDR2 sequences are MDHEN and SYDVKM. The CDR3 DNA sequence: TGTGCCAGCAGGACGAGACAGGGGACTAACACTGAAGCTTTCTTT. Translating gives CASRTRQGTNTEAFF.

This clone was detected only once. The chain carries TRBV7-9 and TRBJ1-1, with TRBD1 identical over 7 bases. V was clipped by 1 base and J by 10 bases; unmatched bases: 12. The CDR3 covers 15 residues. CDR1 and CDR2 (germline): SEHNR, FQNEAQ (reference sequence). The CDR3 sequence is CASSLGLQGPPAAFF. Written as DNA, the CDR3 is TGTGCCAGCAGCTTAGGCCTACAGGGGCCCCCGGCAGCTTTCTTT.

The chain couples TRBV7-2 to TRBJ1-2; D remains ambiguous. In germline, CDR1 is SGHTA, CDR2 FQGNSA. The length of the CDR3 is 14 residues. Trimming stripped 1 base from V and 2 bases from J, with 8 bases between. In nucleotides, the CDR3 is TGTGCCAGCAGCTTAGGGCAGAACAACTATGGCTACACCTTC. Amino acids: CASSLGQNNYGYTF.